Listed here are 10 T cell receptor beta chains from one sample, sequenced in a study of Ad26.COV2.S vaccination and SARS-CoV-2 variants. Profiled with immunoSEQ multiplex PCR; TCRdb holds only in-frame clones, not every one. The table lists about 400,000 clones, under 90% of them singletons. Noted treatment: some 20 received Ad26.COV2.S at low or high dose, single or two shots; 5 received placebo; per-sample allocation not given. Sampling occurred on day 63 after the first vaccine or placebo injection. The source material was peripheral blood, sampled in a trial of Ad26.COV2.S vaccine versus placebo. These receptors were taken from a person aged 18-65 years who received the Ad26.COV2.S COVID-19 vaccine or a placebo.

The chain joins TRBV15 to TRBJ1-4, with D tentatively TRBD1 (6 bases). Deletions cut 3 bases from V and 6 bases from J, with 11 bases between. The CDR3 contains 14 residues. In germline, CDR1 is LNHNV, CDR2 YYDKDF (reference sequence). The chain's CDR3 is CATSSRGADEKLFF. The DNA for the CDR3 is TGTGCCACCAGCAGTCGGGGGGCGGATGAAAAACTGTTTTTT.

This chain links TRBV2 with TRBJ1-2; 9 nucleotides line up with TRBD1. The CDR3 has 14 amino acids. V trimming: 6 bases; J trimming: 4 bases; junction bases outside the gene matches: 6. CDR1 SNHLY and CDR2 FYNNEI come from the germline V gene. In nucleotides, the CDR3 is TGTGCCAGCAGCGGACAGGGGTTGGCCTATGGCTACACCTTC. Amino acid sequence: CASSGQGLAYGYTF.

This chain connects TRBV9 to TRBJ1-4, with D unclear. The CDR3 consists of 14 residues. V was pared by 1 base and J by 8 bases, with 12 bases between. Germline V gene data show CDR1 as SGDLS and CDR2 as YYNGEE. The CDR3 sequence: CASSVSGLGEKLFF. The CDR3 region has the DNA TGTGCCAGCAGCGTAAGCGGGCTGGGCGAAAAACTGTTTTTT.

This clone was counted once. The J gene is TRBJ1-1, the V gene TRBV6-6; D uncertain. V was shortened by 10 bases and J by 1 base, with 7 bases between the two germline ends. In germline, CDR1 is MNHNY, CDR2 SVGAGI (reference sequence). The CDR3 runs to 11 residues. Here the CDR3 reads CATWGNTEAFF. The CDR3, as DNA: TGTGCCACGTGGGGGAACACTGAAGCTTTCTTT.

The chain employs TRBV18 and TRBJ1-4; 8 bases are shared with TRBD1. Germline CDR1 is KGHSH and CDR2 is LQKENI. The CDR3 spans 15 residues. V gave up 0 bases and J gave up 10 bases; unmatched junction bases: 7. The CDR3 sequence is CASSPPGTGVGKLFF. The CDR3 DNA is TGTGCCAGCTCACCACCGGGGACAGGTGTCGGAAAACTGTTTTTT.

The CDR3 reads CASSSLDRGTEAFF. Written as DNA, the CDR3 is TGTGCCAGCTCATCCTTAGACCGTGGCACTGAAGCTTTCTTT. The chain combines TRBV18 with TRBJ1-1, with D unclear. CDR1 and CDR2 (germline): KGHSH, LQKENI. The CDR3 loop spans 14 amino acids. V shed 5 bases and J shed 4 bases, with 14 bases lying between them.

This chain connects TRBV6-5 to TRBJ2-2; D possibly uses TRBD1 or TRBD2 (6 bases each). V was cut by 4 bases and J by 4 bases, with 16 bases left in between. Germline lookup yields CDR1 MNHEY and CDR2 SVGAGI. CDR3 length: 16 amino acids. CDR3 amino acids: CASSLGQGRTTGELFF. The CDR3 nucleotides are TGTGCCAGCAGTTTAGGGCAGGGGAGGACCACCGGGGAGCTGTTTTTT.

CDR3 amino acids: CASSGGDGDSGNTIYF. CDR3 nucleotides: TGTGCCAGTAGTGGGGGGGATGGGGACTCTGGAAACACCATATATTTT. This chain joins TRBV19 and TRBJ1-3; a possible D gene is TRBD1 (5 bases). Per the germline V gene, CDR1 is LNHDA and CDR2 is SQIVND (reference sequence). V shed 5 bases and J shed 0 bases, with 14 bases lying between them. The CDR3 has 16 residues.

V and J are TRBV7-6 and TRBJ2-1; D may match TRBD1 or TRBD2 (7 bases each). The V gene lost 8 bases and the J gene lost 2 bases, with 16 bases spanning the gap. The CDR3 sequence is 15 residues long. Germline loops: CDR1 SGHVS, CDR2 FNYEAQ. CDR3 bases: TGTGCCAGCTCGCGGGGAGGGGGCCCCTACAATGAGCAGTTCTTC. Encoded protein: CASSRGGGPYNEQFF.

The V gene is TRBV5-1, the J gene TRBJ1-2; D is uncertain. Trimming pared 2 bases from V and 8 bases from J, leaving 13 bases between. This CDR3 comprises 13 residues. Germline CDR1 is SGHRS and CDR2 is YFSETQ. CDR3 loop: CASSLVTSQGYTF. The CDR3 DNA reads TGCGCCAGCAGCTTAGTTACGTCGCAGGGCTACACCTTC.